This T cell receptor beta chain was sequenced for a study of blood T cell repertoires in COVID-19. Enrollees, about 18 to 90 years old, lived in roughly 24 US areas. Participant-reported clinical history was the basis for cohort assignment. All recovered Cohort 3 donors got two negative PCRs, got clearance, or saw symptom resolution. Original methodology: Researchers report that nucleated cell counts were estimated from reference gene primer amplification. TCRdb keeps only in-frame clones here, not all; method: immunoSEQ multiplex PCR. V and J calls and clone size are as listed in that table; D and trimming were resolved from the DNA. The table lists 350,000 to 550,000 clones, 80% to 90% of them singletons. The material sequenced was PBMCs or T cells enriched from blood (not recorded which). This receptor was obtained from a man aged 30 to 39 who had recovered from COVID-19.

The CDR3 reads CASIGADQETQYF. CDR3 nucleotides: TGTGCCAGCATTGGGGCGGACCAAGAGACCCAGTACTTC. The rearrangement links TRBV28 to TRBJ2-5; tentatively, D is TRBD1 (5 bases). The CDR3 sequence is 13 residues long. The V gene lost 7 bases and the J gene lost 0 bases, with 9 bases spanning the gap. The germline V gene has CDR1 MDHEN and CDR2 SYDVKM.